The rows below give T cell receptor beta chains drawn from one sample of a study of long-term antiretroviral therapy in people with HIV. Libraries were prepared by immunoSEQ multiplex PCR; TCRdb keeps only in-frame clonotypes and omits some of them. The table lists around 16,000 clones, roughly 88% of them singletons. Sequenced here: unsorted PBMCs, sampled 0.7 years before starting antiretroviral therapy. These receptor sequences come from a man between 50 and 59 years old with HIV. CDR3s include the opening cysteine and the closing phenylalanine or tryptophan. The order of the fields is D gene, V gene, J gene, clone size, CDR3 DNA, CDR3 protein. A D gene is named only where the DNA matches it firmly. Only some rows state a clone size, as once, few, many or a class for expanded clones.

>TRBD2|TRBV7-8|TRBJ2-5|NA
TGTGCCAGCAGCCTTAGCGGGACAATAACCCAGTACTTC
CASSLSGTITQYF
>NA|TRBV5-1|TRBJ2-2|once
TGCGCCAGCAGCTTGGAGATAGGGAGAGCCGGGGAGCTGTTTTTT
CASSLEIGRAGELFF
>TRBD1|TRBV12-5|TRBJ1-3|NA
TGTGCTTCGGGACAGCTAGGGGGAAACACCATATATTTT
CASGQLGGNTIYF
>NA|TRBV6-1|TRBJ2-1|NA
TGTGCCAGCAGGGGGGGCGGGAGCTCCTACAATGAGCAGTTCTTC
CASRGGGSSYNEQFF
>TRBD1|TRBV7-8|TRBJ2-5|NA
TGTGCCAGCAGCTCTGACAGGGCAGAGACCCAGTACTTC
CASSSDRAETQYF
>NA|TRBV27|TRBJ2-7|NA
TGTGCCAGCAGTTTTCAGGGTCCCAGGGGCGAGCAGTACTTC
CASSFQGPRGEQYF
>TRBD1|TRBV5-1|TRBJ1-2|NA
TGCGCCAGCAGCACAATTCCGACAGGGCCCTCTGGCTACACCTTC
CASSTIPTGPSGYTF
>NA|TRBV6-6|TRBJ1-1|NA
TGTGCCAGCAGAGCCCCCCCAGGGGAATCTGAAGCTTTCTTT
CASRAPPGESEAFF
>NA|TRBV5-1|TRBJ2-7|NA
TGCGCCAGCAGCCCGGACCCATTTGGACAGAGCTACGAGCAGTACTTC
CASSPDPFGQSYEQYF
>NA|TRBV7-8|TRBJ2-4|NA
TGTGCCAGCAGCATCGGAAACTGGGGCCAAAAAAACATTCAGTACTTC
CASSIGNWGQKNIQYF
>TRBD1|TRBV28|TRBJ2-5|NA
TGTGCCAGCAGTTCCCTGACAGGGGCGACGGAGACCCAGTACTTC
CASSSLTGATETQYF
>TRBD1|TRBV5-6|TRBJ2-3|NA
TGTGCGAGCACAAGGGGACAGGGGACAGATACGCAGTATTTT
CASTRGQGTDTQYF
>NA|TRBV5-6|TRBJ2-5|NA
TGTGCCAGCAGCTTCGGGACCCAAGAGACCCAGTACTTC
CASSFGTQETQYF
>NA|TRBV30|TRBJ2-7|NA
TGTGCCTGGAGTATAGTACCCCGCGTTTCCGGTCGCGAGCAGTACTTC
CAWSIVPRVSGREQYF
>NA|TRBV6-5|TRBJ2-5|NA
TGTGCCAGCAGTTACGGGGCAGGGAGACAAGAGACCCAGTACTTC
CASSYGAGRQETQYF
>TRBD2|TRBV7-8|TRBJ2-2|NA
TGTGCCAGCAGCTTAGTGGGCGGGGGGGCGGACACCGGGGAGCTGTTTTTT
CASSLVGGGADTGELFF
>NA|TRBV6-6|TRBJ2-1|NA
TGTGCCACCTATGGAGGGAATTACAATGAGCAGTTCTTC
CATYGGNYNEQFF
>NA|TRBV6-1|TRBJ2-7|few
TGTGCCAGCAGTGAAGGGGCCTCCGACGAGCAGTACTTC
CASSEGASDEQYF
>NA|TRBV5-1|TRBJ1-1|NA
TGCGCCAGCAGCTTGGTTCTAGGGCGTAGGGGAACTGAAGCTTTCTTT
CASSLVLGRRGTEAFF
>TRBD2|TRBV5-1|TRBJ2-3|few
TGCGCCAGCAGCGCGGCGACTAGCGGGTTTACAGATACGCAGTATTTT
CASSAATSGFTDTQYF
>TRBD1|TRBV7-3|TRBJ2-5|NA
TGTGCCAGCAGCTTAGTGGGACAGTGGAAAGAGACCCAGTACTTC
CASSLVGQWKETQYF
>NA|TRBV5-1|TRBJ2-2|NA
TGCGCCAGCAGCTTGAAACAGGCCCCGACCGGGGAGCTGTTTTTT
CASSLKQAPTGELFF
>TRBD1|TRBV7-8|TRBJ1-2|NA
TGTGCCAGCAGCTTAGGGGTAGGGGGCGGCTATGGCTACACCTTC
CASSLGVGGGYGYTF
>TRBD1|TRBV7-3|TRBJ1-1|NA
TGTGCCAGCAGCTTATTGGGACAGGGGAACACTGAAGCTTTCTTT
CASSLLGQGNTEAFF
>TRBD1|TRBV28|TRBJ1-5|NA
TGTGCCAGCAGTATCATTACAGGGGACAATCAGCCCCAGCATTTT
CASSIITGDNQPQHF
>NA|TRBV15|TRBJ1-3|NA
TGTGCCACCAGCAGAGCAAGTACAGAATCAAACACCATATATTTT
CATSRASTESNTIYF
>TRBD2|TRBV5-1|TRBJ2-5|NA
TGCGCCAGCAGCCACGGCGGGAGTCCACAAGAGACCCAGTACTTC
CASSHGGSPQETQYF
>TRBD1|TRBV7-3|TRBJ2-2|NA
TGTGCCAGCAGACAGGGGTATGACGGGGAGCTGTTTTTT
CASRQGYDGELFF
>TRBD1|TRBV7-3|TRBJ1-6|NA
TGTGCCAGCAGCGCCGACGGACAGGGCACTTCACCCCTCCACTTT
CASSADGQGTSPLHF
>NA|TRBV27|TRBJ1-5|NA
TGTGCCAGCAGTTTAAGGGCTAGCAATCAGCCCCAGCATTTT
CASSLRASNQPQHF
>NA|TRBV9|TRBJ2-7|NA
TGTGCCAGCAGCGCCGGTCGGGGTGTCGAGCCCTACGAGCAGTACTTC
CASSAGRGVEPYEQYF
>NA|TRBV4-1|TRBJ1-5|NA
TGCGCCAGCAGCCAAGAGGTGCGACAGCCCCAGCATTTT
CASSQEVRQPQHF
>NA|TRBV6-5|TRBJ2-5|NA
TGTGCCAGCAGTTACTTCCAGGGTGGTGAGACCCAGTACTTC
CASSYFQGGETQYF
>NA|TRBV19|TRBJ2-7|NA
TGTGCCAGTAGTCCGATGGACAGTACCTACGAGCAGTACTTC
CASSPMDSTYEQYF
>NA|TRBV5-6|TRBJ1-1|NA
TGTGCCAGCAGCGACCTCGGGGGTTCGAACACTGAAGCTTTCTTT
CASSDLGGSNTEAFF
>TRBD1|TRBV4-2|TRBJ1-2|NA
TGTGCCAGCAGCCGACAGGGATCTATTAACTATGGCTACACCTTC
CASSRQGSINYGYTF
>NA|TRBV20-1|TRBJ2-7|NA
TGCAGTGCGCAGGCGGTTGACGAGCAGTACTTC
CSAQAVDEQYF
>NA|TRBV19|TRBJ1-5|NA
TGTGCCAGTAGTCTCAGGAGAGAACAGCCCCAGCATTTT
CASSLRREQPQHF
>NA|TRBV5-1|TRBJ1-2|NA
TGCGCCAGCAGCCCGATGACGTTTACCAACTATGGCTACACCTTC
CASSPMTFTNYGYTF
>NA|TRBV5-5|TRBJ1-2|NA
TGTGCCAGCAGCTTGATCAGGGGAGGGGATGGCTACACCTTC
CASSLIRGGDGYTF
>NA|TRBV2|TRBJ1-6|NA
TGTGCCAGCAGGGCCTCCAGCTCCTATAATTCACCCCTCCACTTT
CASRASSSYNSPLHF
>NA|TRBV28|TRBJ2-4|NA
TGTGCCAGCAGTCCCGCCGGACCCGGGCCCATGGTGGGCATTCAGTACTTC
CASSPAGPGPMVGIQYF
>NA|TRBV19|TRBJ1-5|NA
TGTGCCAGTAGTATACCCCGTCTCAGGGGCCTCTATCAGCCCCAGCATTTT
CASSIPRLRGLYQPQHF